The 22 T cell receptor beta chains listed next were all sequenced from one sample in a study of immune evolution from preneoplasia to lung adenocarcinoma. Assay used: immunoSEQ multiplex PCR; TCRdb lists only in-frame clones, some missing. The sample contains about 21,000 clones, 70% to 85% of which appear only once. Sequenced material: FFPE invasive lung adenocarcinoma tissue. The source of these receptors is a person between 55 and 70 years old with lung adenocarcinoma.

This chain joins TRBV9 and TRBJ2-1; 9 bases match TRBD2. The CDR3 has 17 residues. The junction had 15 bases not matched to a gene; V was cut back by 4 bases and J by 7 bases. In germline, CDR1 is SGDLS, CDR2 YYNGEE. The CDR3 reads CASSPVAGPSGINEQFF. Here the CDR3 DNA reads TGTGCCAGCAGCCCGGTCGCGGGTCCTAGCGGGATAAATGAGCAGTTCTTC.

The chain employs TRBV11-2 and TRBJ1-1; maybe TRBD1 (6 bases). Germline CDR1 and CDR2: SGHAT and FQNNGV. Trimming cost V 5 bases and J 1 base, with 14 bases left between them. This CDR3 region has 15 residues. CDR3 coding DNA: TGTGCCAGCAGCCCCCTTCGACAGGCGAACACTGAAGCTTTCTTT. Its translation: CASSPLRQANTEAFF.

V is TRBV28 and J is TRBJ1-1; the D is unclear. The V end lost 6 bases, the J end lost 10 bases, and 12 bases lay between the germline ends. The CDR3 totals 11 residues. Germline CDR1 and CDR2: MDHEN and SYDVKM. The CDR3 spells CASSTPVRAFF. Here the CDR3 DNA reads TGTGCCAGCAGCACCCCGGTTCGAGCTTTCTTT. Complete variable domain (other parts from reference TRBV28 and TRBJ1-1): DVKVTQSSRYLVKRTGEKVFLECVQDMDHENMFWYRQDPGLGLRLIYFSYDVKMKEKGDIPEGYSVSREKKERFSLILESASTNQTSMYLCASSTPVRAFFGQGTRLTVV.

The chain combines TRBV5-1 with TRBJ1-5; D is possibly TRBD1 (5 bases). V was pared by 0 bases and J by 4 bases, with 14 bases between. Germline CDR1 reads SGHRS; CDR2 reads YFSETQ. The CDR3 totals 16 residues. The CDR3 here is CASSLEPGRINQPQHF. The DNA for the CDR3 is TGCGCCAGCAGCTTGGAACCGGGACGTATTAATCAGCCCCAGCATTTT.

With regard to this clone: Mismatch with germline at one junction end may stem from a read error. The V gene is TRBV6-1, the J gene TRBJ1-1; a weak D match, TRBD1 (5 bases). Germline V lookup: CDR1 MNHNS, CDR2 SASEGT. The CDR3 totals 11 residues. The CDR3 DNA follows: TGTGCCAGCAGTGATGGGTATGGGGGTATCTTT. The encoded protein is CASSDGYGGIF.

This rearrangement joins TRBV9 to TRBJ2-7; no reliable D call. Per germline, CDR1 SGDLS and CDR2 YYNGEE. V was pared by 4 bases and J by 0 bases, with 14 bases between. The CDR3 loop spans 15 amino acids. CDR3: CASSPFPTASYEQYF. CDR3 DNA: TGTGCCAGCAGCCCATTCCCCACGGCCTCCTACGAGCAGTACTTC.

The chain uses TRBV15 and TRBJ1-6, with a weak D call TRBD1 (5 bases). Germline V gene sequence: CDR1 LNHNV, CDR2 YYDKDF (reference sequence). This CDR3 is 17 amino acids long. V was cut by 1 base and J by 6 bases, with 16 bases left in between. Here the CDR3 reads CATSRGVSGLSNSPLHF. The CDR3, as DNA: TGTGCCACCAGCAGAGGGGTTTCGGGGCTGAGTAATTCACCCCTCCACTTT.

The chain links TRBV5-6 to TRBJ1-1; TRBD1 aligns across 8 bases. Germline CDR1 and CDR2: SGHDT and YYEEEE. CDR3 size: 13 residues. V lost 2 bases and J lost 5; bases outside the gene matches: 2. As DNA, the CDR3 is TGTGCCAGCAGCTTCCGGACAGGGACTGAAGCTTTCTTT. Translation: CASSFRTGTEAFF.

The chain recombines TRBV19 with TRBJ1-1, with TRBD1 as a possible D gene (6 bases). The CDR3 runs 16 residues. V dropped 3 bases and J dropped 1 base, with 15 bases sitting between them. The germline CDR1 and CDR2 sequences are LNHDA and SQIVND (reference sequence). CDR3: CASSIGQPPENTEAFF. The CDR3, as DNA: TGTGCCAGTAGTATCGGACAGCCACCTGAGAACACTGAAGCTTTCTTT.

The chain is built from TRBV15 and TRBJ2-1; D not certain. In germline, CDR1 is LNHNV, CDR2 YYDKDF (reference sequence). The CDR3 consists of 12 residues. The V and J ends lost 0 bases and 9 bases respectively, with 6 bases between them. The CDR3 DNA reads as TGTGCCACCAGCAGAGATCTGGGTGAGCAGTTCTTC. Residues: CATSRDLGEQFF.

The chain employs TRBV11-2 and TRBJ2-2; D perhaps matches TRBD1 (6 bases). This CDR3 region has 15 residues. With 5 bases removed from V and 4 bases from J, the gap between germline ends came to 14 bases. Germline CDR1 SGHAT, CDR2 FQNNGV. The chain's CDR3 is CASSEQRGSTGELFF. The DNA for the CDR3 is TGTGCCAGCAGCGAGCAGAGGGGGTCCACCGGGGAGCTGTTTTTT.

The chain's CDR3 is CASSVRGGSTDTQYF. The CDR3 DNA follows: TGTGCCAGCAGCGTGCGAGGGGGAAGCACAGATACGCAGTATTTT. The rearrangement uses TRBV9 and TRBJ2-3; perhaps TRBD1 as D (6 bases). The germline gives CDR1 SGDLS, CDR2 YYNGEE. CDR3 size: 15 residues. Trimming shortened V by 2 bases and J by 0 bases, and 10 bases separated the two germline ends.

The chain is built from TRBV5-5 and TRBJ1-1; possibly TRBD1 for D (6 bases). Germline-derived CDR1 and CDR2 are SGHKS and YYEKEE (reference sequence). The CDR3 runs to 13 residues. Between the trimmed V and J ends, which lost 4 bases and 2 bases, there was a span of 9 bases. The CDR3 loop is CASSRGQNTEAFF. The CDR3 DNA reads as TGTGCCAGCAGCCGGGGACAAAACACTGAAGCTTTCTTT.

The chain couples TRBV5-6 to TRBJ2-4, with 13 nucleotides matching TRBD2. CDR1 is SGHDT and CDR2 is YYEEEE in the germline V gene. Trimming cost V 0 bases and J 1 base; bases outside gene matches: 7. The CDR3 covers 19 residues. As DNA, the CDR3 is TGTGCCAGCAGCTTGGGTGGACTAGCGGGAGTAGGGGCCAAAAACATTCAGTACTTC. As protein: CASSLGGLAGVGAKNIQYF.

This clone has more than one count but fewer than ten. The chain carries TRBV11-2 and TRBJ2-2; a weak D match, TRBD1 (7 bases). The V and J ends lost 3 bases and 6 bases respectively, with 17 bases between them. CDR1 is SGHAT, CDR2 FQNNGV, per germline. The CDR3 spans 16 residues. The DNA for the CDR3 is TGTGCCAGCAGCTTGGGGGGCCAAGACAGGGCCGGGGAGCTGTTTTTT. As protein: CASSLGGQDRAGELFF.

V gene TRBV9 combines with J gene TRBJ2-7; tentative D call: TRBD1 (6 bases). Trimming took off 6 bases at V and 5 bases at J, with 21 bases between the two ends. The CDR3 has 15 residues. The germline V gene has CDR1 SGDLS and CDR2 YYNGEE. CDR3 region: CASTEKWGLVNEQYF. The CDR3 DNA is TGTGCCAGCACCGAGAAGTGGGGGCTAGTTAACGAGCAGTACTTC.

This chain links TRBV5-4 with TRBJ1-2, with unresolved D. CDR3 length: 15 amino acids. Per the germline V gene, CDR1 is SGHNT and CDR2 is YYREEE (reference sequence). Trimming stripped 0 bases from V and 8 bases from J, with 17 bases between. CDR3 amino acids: CASSLESYPRRGYTF. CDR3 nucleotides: TGTGCCAGCAGCTTGGAGTCATATCCCCGGAGGGGCTACACCTTC.

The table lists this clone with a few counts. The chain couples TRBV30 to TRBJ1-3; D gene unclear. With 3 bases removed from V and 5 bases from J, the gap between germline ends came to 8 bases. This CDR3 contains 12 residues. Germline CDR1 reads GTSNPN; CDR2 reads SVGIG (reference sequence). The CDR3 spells CAWSLARNTIYF. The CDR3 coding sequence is TGTGCCTGGAGCCTCGCAAGAAACACCATATATTTT.

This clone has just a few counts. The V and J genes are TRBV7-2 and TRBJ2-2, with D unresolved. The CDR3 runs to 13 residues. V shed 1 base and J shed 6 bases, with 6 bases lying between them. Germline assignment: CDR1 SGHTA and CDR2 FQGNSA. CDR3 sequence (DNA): TGTGCCAGCAGCTTAGTGGTGGCCGGGGAGCTGTTTTTT. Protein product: CASSLVVAGELFF.

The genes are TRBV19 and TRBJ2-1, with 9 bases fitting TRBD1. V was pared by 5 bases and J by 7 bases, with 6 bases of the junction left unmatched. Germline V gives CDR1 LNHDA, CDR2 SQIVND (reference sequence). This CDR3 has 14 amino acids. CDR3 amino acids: CASSGRTGENEQFF. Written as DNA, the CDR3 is TGTGCCAGTAGTGGAAGGACAGGGGAGAATGAGCAGTTCTTC. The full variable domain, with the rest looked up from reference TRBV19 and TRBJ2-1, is DGGITQSPKYLFRKEGQNVTLSCEQNLNHDAMYWYRQDPGQGLRLIYYSQIVNDFQKGDIAEGYSVSREKKESFPLTVTSAQKNPTAFYLCASSGRTGENEQFFGPGTRLTVL.

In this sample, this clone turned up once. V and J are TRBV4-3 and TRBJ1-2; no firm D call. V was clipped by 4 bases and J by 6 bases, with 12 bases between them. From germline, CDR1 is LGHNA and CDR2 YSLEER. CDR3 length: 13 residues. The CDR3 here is CASSRGREHGYTF. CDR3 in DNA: TGCGCCAGCAGCCGCGGACGAGAGCATGGCTACACCTTC.

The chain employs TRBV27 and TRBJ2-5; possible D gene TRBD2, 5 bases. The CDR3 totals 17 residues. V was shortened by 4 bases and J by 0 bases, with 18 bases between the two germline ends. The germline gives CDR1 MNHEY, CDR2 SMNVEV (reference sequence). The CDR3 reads CASSSRAGKLYQETQYF. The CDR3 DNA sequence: TGTGCCAGCAGTTCCAGAGCCGGGAAGCTGTACCAAGAGACCCAGTACTTC.